The text below deals with one T cell receptor beta chain. Its antigen is unknown. The data derive from a study of T-cell memory formation after mild COVID-19. Study results and caveats: Contracting clones from day 15 to 85 showed balanced CD4/CD8; later expanders favored CD4+. Prior to infection, memory already included some responding clones, suggesting cross-reactive memory joined.

It was 5'RACE with constant-segment primers that produced the TCR alpha and TCR beta cDNA libraries, which carried sample barcodes and UMIs. From the 5' RACE reads, TCRdb called clonotypes with MiXCR, one entry per CDR3 protein. The sample contains more than 100,000 distinct CDR3 sequences, about a sixth of which appear only once. The CDR3 is 13 amino acids. Trimming stripped 1 base from V and 4 bases from J, with 7 bases between. Per the germline V gene, CDR1 is KGHSH and CDR2 is LQKENI. The TCR sequence derives from a man younger than 35 who had mild COVID-19 (a few samples of this study predate the infection). Cell type and time point are not known. Sequencing was performed on PBMCs or a T cell subset sorted from them (not recorded which). The chain uses TRBV18 and TRBJ2-5; D is undetermined. CDR3 region: CASSPLPGETQYF. The CDR3 nucleotides read TGTGCCAGCTCACCACTCCCGGGAGAGACCCAGTACTTC.